A selection of T cell receptor beta chains follows, all from one sample in a study of beta chain features in type 1 diabetes. Measured with immunoSEQ multiplex PCR; TCRdb has only the in-frame clones, and not every one. This sample has around 350,000 clones, with around an eighth found just once. Sequencing used naive CD4+ T cells from blood. The origin of the receptors is a man in his late teens or twenties in good health. Both conserved end residues are part of each CDR3. Fields, in order: D gene, clone size, J gene, V gene, CDR3 protein, CDR3 DNA. The D gene is left open where the match is weak. The size entry is marked missing in some rows and otherwise reads once, few, many or a size class.

-	-	TRBJ1-2	TRBV30	CACGHYGYTF	TGTGCCTGCGGTCACTATGGCTACACCTTC
TRBD1	few	TRBJ1-2	TRBV30	CAWIRDRGLAGYTF	TGTGCCTGGATCCGGGACAGGGGGCTCGCTGGCTACACCTTC
-	-	TRBJ2-7	TRBV9	CASSVGGVGSYEQYF	TGTGCCAGCAGCGTCGGGGGAGTGGGGTCCTACGAGCAGTACTTC
-	-	TRBJ2-7	TRBV7-2	CASSLDSASYEQYF	TGTGCCAGCAGCCTGGACAGTGCCTCCTACGAGCAGTACTTC
-	few	TRBJ1-5	TRBV9	CASSATPGQPQHF	TGTGCCAGCAGCGCGACTCCCGGGCAGCCCCAGCATTTT
-	once	TRBJ1-5	TRBV4-1	CASSQEAGQANQPQHF	TGCGCCAGCAGCCAAGAAGCTGGACAAGCAAATCAGCCCCAGCATTTT
-	-	TRBJ1-4	TRBV7-2	CASSLARANHEKLFF	TGTGCCAGCAGCTTAGCGAGAGCCAATCATGAAAAACTGTTTTTT
-	-	TRBJ1-1	TRBV18	CASSSIDSSNTEAFF	TGTGCCAGCTCATCAATTGACAGCTCTAACACTGAAGCTTTCTTT
-	few	TRBJ2-4	TRBV5-4	CASSWKSTKGIQYF	TGTGCCAGCAGCTGGAAATCGACTAAGGGCATTCAGTACTTC
TRBD1	few	TRBJ2-3	TRBV4-1	CATRQGAVSDTDTQYF	TGCGCCACGAGACAGGGGGCCGTCTCGGACACAGATACGCAGTATTTT
TRBD1	-	TRBJ1-5	TRBV7-9	CASSQQGDQPQHF	TGTGCCAGCAGCCAGCAGGGGGATCAGCCCCAGCATTTT
-	few	TRBJ2-7	TRBV28	CAIQGAVSSYEQYF	TGTGCCATCCAAGGGGCCGTAAGCTCCTACGAGCAGTACTTC
-	-	TRBJ2-1	TRBV28	CASSLFRGQFF	TGTGCCAGCAGTTTATTTAGGGGGCAGTTCTTC
TRBD1	-	TRBJ1-4	TRBV7-9	CASSFRDRGRENEKLFF	TGTGCCAGCAGCTTCCGGGACAGGGGGAGAGAAAATGAAAAACTGTTTTTT
TRBD2	-	TRBJ2-5	TRBV5-4	CAGGLAGGETQYF	TGTGCCGGGGGACTAGCGGGCGGGGAGACCCAGTACTTC
-	-	TRBJ1-3	TRBV9	CASSVATGLGGNTIYF	TGTGCCAGCAGCGTAGCTACGGGGTTGGGAGGAAACACCATATATTTT
TRBD2	-	TRBJ2-3	TRBV2	CASIRLAQNRHSTDTQYF	TGTGCCAGCATCCGACTAGCCCAAAATCGTCATAGCACAGATACGCAGTATTTT
TRBD1	-	TRBJ2-4	TRBV30	CAWSGTGWLAKNIQYF	TGTGCCTGGAGTGGGACAGGGTGGCTAGCCAAAAACATTCAGTACTTC
-	-	TRBJ1-4	TRBV29-1	CSVRRGENEKLFF	TGCAGCGTCAGGCGGGGTGAAAATGAAAAACTGTTTTTT
TRBD2	-	TRBJ2-3	TRBV30	CAWSRGTSGTDTQYF	TGTGCCTGGAGCCGCGGGACTAGCGGCACAGATACGCAGTATTTT
TRBD1	-	TRBJ2-3	TRBV30	CAWSADRGTDTQYF	TGTGCCTGGAGTGCGGACAGGGGCACAGATACGCAGTATTTT
TRBD1	many	TRBJ2-7	TRBV29-1	CSVDGQGAHEQYF	TGCAGCGTTGACGGACAGGGGGCCCACGAGCAGTACTTC
-	few	TRBJ1-2	TRBV4-2	CASSTPGTNYGYTF	TGTGCCAGCAGCACACCCGGGACAAATTATGGCTACACCTTC
TRBD2	-	TRBJ2-1	TRBV29-1	CSVVPSGGEQFF	TGCAGCGTTGTGCCTAGCGGGGGGGAGCAGTTCTTC
-	-	TRBJ2-5	TRBV15	CATSRAQGAGAETQYF	TGTGCCACCAGCAGAGCTCAGGGGGCGGGGGCGGAGACCCAGTACTTC
TRBD1	-	TRBJ2-5	TRBV29-1	CSVANFDRGQTQYF	TGCAGCGTAGCCAACTTTGACAGGGGTCAGACCCAGTACTTC
-	-	TRBJ1-3	TRBV5-1	CASSLWGEGTGNTIYF	TGCGCCAGCAGCTTGTGGGGGGAAGGCACTGGAAACACCATATATTTT
-	few	TRBJ1-1	TRBV7-2	CASSLVSRNTEAFF	TGTGCCAGCAGCTTAGTGAGCCGGAACACTGAAGCTTTCTTT
-	-	TRBJ2-7	TRBV11-2	CASSFIADRYGGEQYF	TGTGCCAGCAGCTTTATAGCGGACCGCTACGGCGGGGAGCAGTACTTC
TRBD1	many	TRBJ2-4	TRBV23-1	CASSQPGTATRGAKNIQYF	TGCGCCAGCAGTCAACCCGGGACAGCTACAAGGGGAGCCAAAAACATTCAGTACTTC
-	-	TRBJ1-1	TRBV29-1	CSALGQRNTEAFF	TGCAGCGCCCTTGGACAGAGGAACACTGAAGCTTTCTTT
TRBD2	few	TRBJ2-3	TRBV29-1	CSVEVRSGRTDTQYF	TGCAGCGTTGAAGTCAGGAGCGGGAGAACAGATACGCAGTATTTT
-	few	TRBJ2-7	TRBV30	CAWSVASYEQYF	TGTGCCTGGAGTGTGGCCTCCTACGAGCAGTACTTC
-	few	TRBJ1-4	TRBV30	CAWSVRGEKLFF	TGTGCCTGGAGTGTTCGCGGGGAAAAACTGTTTTTT
TRBD1	few	TRBJ2-7	TRBV25-1	CASSKLDREHEQYF	TGTGCCAGCAGTAAACTGGACAGGGAACACGAGCAGTACTTC
TRBD2	few	TRBJ2-7	TRBV6-6	CASSYAAGVGSYEQYF	TGTGCCAGCAGTTACGCGGCGGGAGTGGGGTCCTACGAGCAGTACTTC
-	few	TRBJ1-5	TRBV9	CASSVEPEQPQHF	TGTGCCAGCAGCGTAGAACCGGAGCAGCCCCAGCATTTT
TRBD1	few	TRBJ2-5	TRBV7-9	CASSHDRGQETQYF	TGTGCCAGCAGCCACGACAGGGGGCAAGAGACCCAGTACTTC
-	-	TRBJ2-5	TRBV14	CASSQGDYTQETQYF	TGTGCCAGCAGCCAAGGTGACTACACCCAAGAGACCCAGTACTTC
TRBD2	-	TRBJ2-2	TRBV5-1	CASSLSGRAFAGELFF	TGCGCCAGCAGCCTTAGCGGGAGGGCCTTCGCCGGGGAGCTGTTTTTT
-	few	TRBJ2-2	TRBV11-2	CASSLDRNTGELFF	TGTGCCAGCAGCCTCGACAGGAACACCGGGGAGCTGTTTTTT
TRBD1	few	TRBJ1-2	TRBV29-1	CSVDPAGQGYGYTF	TGCAGCGTTGACCCGGCGGGACAGGGGTATGGCTACACCTTC
-	-	TRBJ2-1	TRBV11-2	CASGLRGPYNEQFF	TGTGCCTCTGGCCTCAGGGGCCCCTACAATGAGCAGTTCTTC
-	-	TRBJ2-4	TRBV4-1	CASSQQQLRDAKNIQYF	TGCGCCAGCAGCCAGCAACAGCTTCGGGATGCCAAAAACATTCAGTACTTC
-	few	TRBJ1-5	TRBV28	CASSFRQPQHF	TGTGCCAGCAGTTTCAGACAGCCCCAGCATTTT
TRBD2	-	TRBJ2-1	TRBV30	CAWRRGGSYNEQFF	TGTGCCTGGAGACGGGGGGGTTCCTACAATGAGCAGTTCTTC
-	-	TRBJ2-6	TRBV28	CASSFVRSSGANVLTF	TGTGCCAGCAGTTTCGTTCGGTCCTCTGGGGCCAACGTCCTGACTTTC
TRBD2	-	TRBJ2-7	TRBV5-1	CASSLGDGTTYEQYF	TGCGCCAGCAGCTTGGGAGATGGGACTACCTACGAGCAGTACTTC
TRBD2	-	TRBJ2-7	TRBV7-8	CASSLDLAGVYEQYF	TGTGCCAGCAGCTTAGATCTAGCGGGAGTCTACGAGCAGTACTTC
TRBD1	-	TRBJ2-1	TRBV6-5	CASSSSGTEYNEQFF	TGTGCCAGCAGTTCTTCCGGGACAGAGTACAATGAGCAGTTCTTC